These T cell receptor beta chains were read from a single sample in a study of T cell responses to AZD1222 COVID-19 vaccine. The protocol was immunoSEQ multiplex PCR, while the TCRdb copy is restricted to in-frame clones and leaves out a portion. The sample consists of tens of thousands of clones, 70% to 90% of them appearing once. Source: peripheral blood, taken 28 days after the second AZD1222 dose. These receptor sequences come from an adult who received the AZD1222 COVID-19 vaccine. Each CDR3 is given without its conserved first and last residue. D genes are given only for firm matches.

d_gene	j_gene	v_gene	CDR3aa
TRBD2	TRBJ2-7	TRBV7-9	ASSPSGRAGSLYEQY
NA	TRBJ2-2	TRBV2	ASSVLSPGGELF
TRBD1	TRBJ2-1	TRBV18	ASSRTGANEQF
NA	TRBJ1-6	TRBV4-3	ASSQSGDNSPLH
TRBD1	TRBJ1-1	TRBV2	ASSSGQGYTEAF
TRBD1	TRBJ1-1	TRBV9	ASSSTYRGHEAF
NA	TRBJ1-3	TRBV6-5	ASLGAASGNTIY
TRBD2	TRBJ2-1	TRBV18	ASSPWTSGRASNEQF
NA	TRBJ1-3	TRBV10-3	AISPPGSRNTIY
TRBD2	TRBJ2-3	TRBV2	ASSSRTSGRARDTDTQY
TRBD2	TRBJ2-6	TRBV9	ASKTSGTNSGANVLT
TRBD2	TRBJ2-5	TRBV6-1	ASSEATSGRVETQY
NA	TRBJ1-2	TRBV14	ASSQVNSGGYT
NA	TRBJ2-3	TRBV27	ASSPLGGGYPDTQY
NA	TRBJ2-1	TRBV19	ASSPRLARWSNEQF
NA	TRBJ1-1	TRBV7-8	ASSLVLSSNTEAF
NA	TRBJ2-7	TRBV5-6	ASSSSSYEQY
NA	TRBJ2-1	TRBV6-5	ASSYVPGSYNEQF
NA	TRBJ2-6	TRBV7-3	ASSTSSSGANVLT
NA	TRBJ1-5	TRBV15	ATSREFGQPQH
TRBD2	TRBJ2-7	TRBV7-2	ASSPRLAGVSSEQY
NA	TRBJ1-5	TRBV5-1	ASSLGVGSGQPQH
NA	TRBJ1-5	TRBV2	ASRKGLGNQPQH
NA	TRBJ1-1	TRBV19	ASSIGSRVNTEAF
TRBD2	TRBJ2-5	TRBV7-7	ASSLGGLAGQETQY
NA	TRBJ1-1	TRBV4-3	ASSQKSGTEAF
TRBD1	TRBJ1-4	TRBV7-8	ASSFETGGNEKLF
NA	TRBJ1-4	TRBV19	ASSIREVSNEKLF
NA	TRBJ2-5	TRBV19	ASSMDRYTRRETQY
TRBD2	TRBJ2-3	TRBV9	ASSVGAGTTDTQY
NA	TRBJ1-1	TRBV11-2	ASSPRTGKTEAF
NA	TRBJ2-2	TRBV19	ASSIDRTIRTGELF